These 7 T cell receptor beta chains share one sample of origin, sequenced in a study of cytomegalovirus exposure and HLA in healthy donors. Both 60 Vbeta primers and 13 Jbeta primers went into the PCR. Data came from immunoSEQ multiplex PCR; TCRdb stores just in-frame clones and leaves some out. The data contain around 97,000 clones, approximately 64% of them singletons. The sequencing input was PBMCs. The source is a woman aged 50 to 65 in good health and CMV-seronegative.

The V and J genes are TRBV28 and TRBJ2-7; tentatively, D is TRBD2 (5 bases). Germline V gene lookup returns CDR1 MDHEN and CDR2 SYDVKM. The ends were cut back, 5 bases at V and 4 bases at J, with 12 bases in the middle. The CDR3 is made up of 13 amino acids. The CDR3 protein is CASSPTRAYEQYF. CDR3 in DNA: TGTGCCAGCAGTCCCACGCGGGCTTACGAGCAGTACTTC.

V is TRBV28 and J is TRBJ2-7; weak D call: TRBD1 (6 bases). Trimming pared 3 bases from V and 0 bases from J, leaving 24 bases between. The germline V gene has CDR1 MDHEN and CDR2 SYDVKM. The CDR3 is 19 residues long. The CDR3 DNA reads as TGTGCCAGCAGTTTGACAGGAGCCTCAAATGATTTAAGCTCCTACGAGCAGTACTTC. Protein: CASSLTGASNDLSSYEQYF.

The chain has TRBV6-6 and TRBJ1-1; 7 bases match TRBD1. The V gene end was trimmed by 5 bases and the J gene end by 5 bases; junction bases not matched to a gene: 11. This CDR3 is 15 amino acids long. Germline-derived CDR1 and CDR2 are MNHNY and SVGAGI (reference sequence). The CDR3 sequence is CASSRPRQGGTEAFF. As DNA, the CDR3 is TGTGCCAGCAGTCGACCTCGACAGGGAGGAACTGAAGCTTTCTTT.

The chain carries TRBV12-5 and TRBJ2-5; 15 bases are a match to TRBD2. The V gene's germline CDR1 is LGHNT and CDR2 FRNRAP. This CDR3 is built from 18 residues. The ends lost 7 bases at V and 2 bases at J; junction bases unmatched: 11. The CDR3 sequence: CASASGLAGGPGQETQYF. The CDR3 DNA reads as TGTGCTAGTGCCAGTGGACTAGCGGGGGGGCCCGGTCAAGAGACCCAGTACTTC.

CDR3 loop: CASSLQGHRGAGELFF. The DNA for the CDR3 is TGTGCCAGCAGCTTACAGGGACATCGGGGAGCCGGGGAGCTGTTTTTT. The chain employs TRBV7-6 and TRBJ2-2; perhaps TRBD1 as D (6 bases). The CDR3 consists of 16 residues. Trimming shortened V by 2 bases and J by 6 bases, and 16 bases separated the two germline ends. Germline values: CDR1 SGHVS, CDR2 FNYEAQ.

This chain joins TRBV5-1 and TRBJ2-1; a possible D gene is TRBD2 (5 bases). Looked up from germline, CDR1 is SGHRS and CDR2 is YFSETQ. The germline V and J ends were trimmed by 3 bases and 3 bases, with 7 bases remaining between them. The CDR3 covers 13 residues. The CDR3, as DNA: TGCGCCAGCAGCTCACTAGGCTACAATGAGCAGTTCTTC. Its translation is CASSSLGYNEQFF.

A few counts support this clone. This sequence joins TRBV19 and TRBJ2-7; 7 nucleotides line up with TRBD1. The CDR3 contains 13 residues. Per germline, CDR1 LNHDA and CDR2 SQIVND (reference sequence). J was trimmed by 6 bases and V by 6 bases; bases with no gene match: 8. The CDR3 reads CASSRQGRLEQYF. DNA for the CDR3: TGTGCCAGTAGCAGACAGGGTAGGCTCGAGCAGTACTTC.